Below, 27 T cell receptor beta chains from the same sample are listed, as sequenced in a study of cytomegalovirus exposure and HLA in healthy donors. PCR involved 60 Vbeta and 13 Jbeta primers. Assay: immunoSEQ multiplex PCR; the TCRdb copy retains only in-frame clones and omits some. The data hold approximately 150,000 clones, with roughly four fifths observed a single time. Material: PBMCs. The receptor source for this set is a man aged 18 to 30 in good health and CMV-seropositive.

The CDR3 here is CAWSVEGNTEAFF. The CDR3, as DNA: TGTGCCTGGAGTGTTGAGGGGAACACTGAAGCTTTCTTT. The J gene is TRBJ1-1, the V gene TRBV30; D call uncertain. V was trimmed by 0 bases and J by 1 base, leaving 6 bases between them. Germline V gene data show CDR1 as GTSNPN and CDR2 as SVGIG (reference sequence). There are 13 residues in the CDR3.

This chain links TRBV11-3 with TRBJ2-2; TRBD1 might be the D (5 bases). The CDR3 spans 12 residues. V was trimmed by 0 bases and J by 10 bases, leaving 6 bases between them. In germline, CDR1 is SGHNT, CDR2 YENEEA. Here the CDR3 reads CASSLEGAELFF. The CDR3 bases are TGTGCCAGCAGCTTAGAAGGGGCGGAGCTGTTTTTT.

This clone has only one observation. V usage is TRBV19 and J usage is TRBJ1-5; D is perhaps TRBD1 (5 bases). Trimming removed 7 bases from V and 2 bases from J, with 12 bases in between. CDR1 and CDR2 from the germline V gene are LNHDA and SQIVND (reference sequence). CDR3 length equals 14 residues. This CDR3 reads CASISGIGNQPQHF. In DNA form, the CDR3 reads TGTGCCAGTATCTCAGGGATAGGCAATCAGCCCCAGCATTTT.

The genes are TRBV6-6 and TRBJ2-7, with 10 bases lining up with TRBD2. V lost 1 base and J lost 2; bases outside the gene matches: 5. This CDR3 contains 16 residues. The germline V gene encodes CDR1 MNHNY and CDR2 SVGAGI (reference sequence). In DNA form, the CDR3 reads TGTGCCAGCAGTTACTGGTCTAGCGGGAGCGCCTACGAGCAGTACTTC. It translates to CASSYWSSGSAYEQYF.

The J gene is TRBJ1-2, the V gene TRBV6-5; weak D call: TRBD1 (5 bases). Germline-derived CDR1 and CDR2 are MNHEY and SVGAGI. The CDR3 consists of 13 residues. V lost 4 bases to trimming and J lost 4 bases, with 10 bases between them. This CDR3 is CASSSGSSYGYTF. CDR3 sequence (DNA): TGTGCCAGCAGTTCAGGGTCCTCCTATGGCTACACCTTC.

CDR3 amino acids: CATSRGTGYTYEQYF. CDR3 nucleotide sequence: TGTGCCACCAGCAGAGGGACAGGGTATACCTACGAGCAGTACTTC. The chain joins TRBV15 to TRBJ2-7, with 8 bases that match TRBD1. Germline values: CDR1 LNHNV, CDR2 YYDKDF (reference sequence). CDR3 length equals 15 residues. Unmatched junction bases numbered 4, after V lost 1 base and J lost 2 bases.

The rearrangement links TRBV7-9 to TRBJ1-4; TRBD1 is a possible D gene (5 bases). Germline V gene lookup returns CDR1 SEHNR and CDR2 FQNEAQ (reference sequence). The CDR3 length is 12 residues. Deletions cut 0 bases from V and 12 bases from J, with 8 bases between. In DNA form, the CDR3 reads TGTGCCAGCAGCTTAGCGGGGGAGGAACTGTTTTTT. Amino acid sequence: CASSLAGEELFF.

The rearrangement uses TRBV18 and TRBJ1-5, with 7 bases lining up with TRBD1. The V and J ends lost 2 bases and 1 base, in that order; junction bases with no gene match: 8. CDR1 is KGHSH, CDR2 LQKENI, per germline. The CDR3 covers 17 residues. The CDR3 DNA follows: TGTGCCAGCTCACCAAGTGGAGGGGGCATGAGCAATCAGCCCCAGCATTTT. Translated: CASSPSGGGMSNQPQHF.

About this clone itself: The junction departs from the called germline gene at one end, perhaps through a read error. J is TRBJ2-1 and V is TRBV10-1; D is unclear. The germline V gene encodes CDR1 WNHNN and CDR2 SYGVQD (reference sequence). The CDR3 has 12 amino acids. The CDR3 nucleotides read TGCGCCAGCAGTGAGTCCTCCAATGAGCAGTTCTTC. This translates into CASSESSNEQFF.

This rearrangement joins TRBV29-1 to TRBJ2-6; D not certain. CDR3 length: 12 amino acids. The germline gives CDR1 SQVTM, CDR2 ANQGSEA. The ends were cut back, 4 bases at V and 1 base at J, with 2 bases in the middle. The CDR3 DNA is TGCAGCGTTGTATCTGGGGCCAACGTCCTGACTTTC. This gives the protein CSVVSGANVLTF.

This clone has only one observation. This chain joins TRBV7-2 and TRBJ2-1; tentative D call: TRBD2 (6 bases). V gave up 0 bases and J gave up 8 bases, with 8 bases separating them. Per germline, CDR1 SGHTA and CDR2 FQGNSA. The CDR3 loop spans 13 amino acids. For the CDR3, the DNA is TGTGCCAGCAGCTTAGCTAGCGGTGATGAGCAGTTCTTC. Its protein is CASSLASGDEQFF.

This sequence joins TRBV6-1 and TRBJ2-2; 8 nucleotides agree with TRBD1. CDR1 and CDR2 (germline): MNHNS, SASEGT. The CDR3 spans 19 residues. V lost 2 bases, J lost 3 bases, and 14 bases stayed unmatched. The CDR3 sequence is CASSETQTGALIYTGELFF. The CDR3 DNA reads TGTGCCAGCAGTGAAACGCAGACAGGGGCCCTAATATACACCGGGGAGCTGTTTTTT.

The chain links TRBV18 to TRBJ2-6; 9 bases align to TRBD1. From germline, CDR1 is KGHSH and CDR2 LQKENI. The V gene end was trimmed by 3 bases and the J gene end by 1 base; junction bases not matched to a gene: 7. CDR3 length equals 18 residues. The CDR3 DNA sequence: TGTGCCAGCTCACCCCCGGGACAGGGTCTGTCTGGGGCCAACGTCCTGACTTTC. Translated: CASSPPGQGLSGANVLTF.

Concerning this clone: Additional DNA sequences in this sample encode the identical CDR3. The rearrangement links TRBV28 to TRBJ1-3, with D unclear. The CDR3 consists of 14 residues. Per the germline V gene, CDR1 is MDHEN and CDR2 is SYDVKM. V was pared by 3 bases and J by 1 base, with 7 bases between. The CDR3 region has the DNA TGTGCCAGCAGTTTTCGGGGATCTGGAAACACCATATATTTT. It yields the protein CASSFRGSGNTIYF.

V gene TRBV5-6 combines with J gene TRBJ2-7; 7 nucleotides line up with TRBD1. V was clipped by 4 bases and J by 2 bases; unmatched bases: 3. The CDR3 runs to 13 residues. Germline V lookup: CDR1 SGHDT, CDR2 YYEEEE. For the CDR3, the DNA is TGTGCCAGCAGCCCAGGGACAGCCTACGAGCAGTACTTC. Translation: CASSPGTAYEQYF.

The CDR3 spells CASSKALTQRDGGCTQYF. The CDR3 DNA reads TGTGCCAGCAGCAAAGCGCTTACACAGCGGGATGGGGGCTGTACGCAGTATTTT. The chain uses TRBV21-1 and TRBJ2-3; TRBD2, as called in the table, went unchecked against the DNA. TRBV21-1 is listed as a pseudogene. CDR3 length: 18 amino acids.

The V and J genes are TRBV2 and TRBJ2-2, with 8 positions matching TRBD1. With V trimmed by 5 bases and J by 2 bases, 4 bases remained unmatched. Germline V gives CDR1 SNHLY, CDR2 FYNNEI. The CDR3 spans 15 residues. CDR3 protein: CASSRTGINTGELFF. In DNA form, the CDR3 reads TGTGCCAGCAGTCGGACAGGGATTAACACCGGGGAGCTGTTTTTT.

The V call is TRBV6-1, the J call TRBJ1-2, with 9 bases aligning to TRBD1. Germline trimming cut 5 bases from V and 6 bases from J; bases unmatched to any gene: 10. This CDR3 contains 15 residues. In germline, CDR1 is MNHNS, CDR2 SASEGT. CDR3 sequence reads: CASSSPDRGVHGYTF. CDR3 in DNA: TGTGCCAGCAGTTCCCCCGACAGGGGGGTCCATGGCTACACCTTC.

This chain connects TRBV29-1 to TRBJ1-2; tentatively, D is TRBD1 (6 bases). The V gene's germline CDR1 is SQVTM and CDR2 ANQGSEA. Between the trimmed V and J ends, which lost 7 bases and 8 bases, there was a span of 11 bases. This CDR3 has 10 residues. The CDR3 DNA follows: TGCAGCGCCTCAGGGGTGGGCTACACCTTC. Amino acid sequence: CSASGVGYTF.

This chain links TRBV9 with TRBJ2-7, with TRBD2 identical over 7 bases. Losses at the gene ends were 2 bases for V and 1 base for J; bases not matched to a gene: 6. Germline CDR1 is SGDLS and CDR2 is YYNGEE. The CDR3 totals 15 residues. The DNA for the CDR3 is TGTGCCAGCAGCGTTATACCGGGAGGATCCTACGAGCAGTACTTC. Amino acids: CASSVIPGGSYEQYF.

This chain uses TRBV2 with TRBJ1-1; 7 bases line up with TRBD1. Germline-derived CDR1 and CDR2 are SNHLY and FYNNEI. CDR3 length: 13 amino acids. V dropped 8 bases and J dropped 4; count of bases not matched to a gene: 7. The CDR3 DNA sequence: TGTGCCAGCCCCACGCAGGGGGGCACTGAAGCTTTCTTT. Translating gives CASPTQGGTEAFF.

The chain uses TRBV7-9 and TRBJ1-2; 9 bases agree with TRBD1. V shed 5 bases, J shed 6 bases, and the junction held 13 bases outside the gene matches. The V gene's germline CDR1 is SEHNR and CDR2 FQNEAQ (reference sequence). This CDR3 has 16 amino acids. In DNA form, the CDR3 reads TGTGCCAGCAGCCCCGGGTCCGGGACAGGGTGGGATGGCTACACCTTC. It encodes CASSPGSGTGWDGYTF.

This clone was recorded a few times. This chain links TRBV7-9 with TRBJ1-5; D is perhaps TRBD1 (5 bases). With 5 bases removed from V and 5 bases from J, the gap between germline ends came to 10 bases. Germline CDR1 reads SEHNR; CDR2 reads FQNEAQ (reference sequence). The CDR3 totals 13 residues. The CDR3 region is CASSIGGDQPQHF. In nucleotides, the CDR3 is TGTGCCAGCAGCATCGGGGGTGATCAGCCCCAGCATTTT.

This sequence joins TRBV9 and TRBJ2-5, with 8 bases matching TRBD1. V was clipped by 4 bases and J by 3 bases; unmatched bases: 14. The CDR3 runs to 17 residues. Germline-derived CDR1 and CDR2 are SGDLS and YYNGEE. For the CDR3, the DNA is TGTGCCAGCAGCACCCCCAGGACAGGGTCTTTGGAAGAGACCCAGTACTTC. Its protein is CASSTPRTGSLEETQYF.

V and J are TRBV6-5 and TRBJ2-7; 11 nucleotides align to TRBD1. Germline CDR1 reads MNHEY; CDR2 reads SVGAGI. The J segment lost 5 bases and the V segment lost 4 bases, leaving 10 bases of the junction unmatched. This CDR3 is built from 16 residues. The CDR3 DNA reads TGTGCCAGCAGTTCACATCCGGGACAGGGGGTCAACGAGCAGTACTTC. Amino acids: CASSSHPGQGVNEQYF.

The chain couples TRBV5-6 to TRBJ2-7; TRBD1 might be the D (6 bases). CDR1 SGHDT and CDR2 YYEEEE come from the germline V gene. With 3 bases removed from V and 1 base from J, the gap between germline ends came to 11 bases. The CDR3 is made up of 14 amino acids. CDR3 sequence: CASSYGTLSYEQYF. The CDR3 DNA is TGTGCCAGCAGCTACGGGACACTTTCCTACGAGCAGTACTTC. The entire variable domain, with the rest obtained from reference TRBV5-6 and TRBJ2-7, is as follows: DAGVTQSPTHLIKTRGQQVTLRCSPKSGHDTVSWYQQALGQGPQFIFQYYEEEERQRGNFPDRFSGHQFPNYSSELNVNALLLGDSALYLCASSYGTLSYEQYFGPGTRLTVT.

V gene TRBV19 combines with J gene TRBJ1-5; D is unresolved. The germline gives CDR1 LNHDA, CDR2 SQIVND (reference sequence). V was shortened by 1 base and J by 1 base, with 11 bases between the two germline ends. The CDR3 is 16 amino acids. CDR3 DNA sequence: TGTGCCAGTAGTATAGGAGGCTACCACAGCAATCAGCCCCAGCATTTT. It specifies CASSIGGYHSNQPQHF.